These T cell receptor beta chains were read from a single sample in a study of blood T cell repertoires in COVID-19. Produced via immunoSEQ multiplex PCR; TCRdb's table is partial and in-frame only. The sample lists about 79,000 clones, approximately 90% seen once, with approximately 4.5% in the top ten. The material sequenced was peripheral blood. These receptors were taken from a man aged 45-60 years with active COVID-19. The CDR3 runs from the conserved cysteine through the conserved F or W. A D gene is named only where the DNA matches it firmly. The size field is filled for only some rows; it gives once, few, many or a size class.

D	J	V	size	DNA	CDR3
.	TRBJ1-6	TRBV5-4	.	TGTGCCAGCAGCTTGGCCTTCGAGCCGTATTCACCCCTCCACTTT	CASSLAFEPYSPLHF
.	TRBJ2-5	TRBV6-2/TRBV6-3	few	TGTGCCAGCAGTTACGGCAGGGGGGATTCAGAGACCCAGTACTTC	CASSYGRGDSETQYF
.	TRBJ2-3	TRBV28	.	TGTGCCAGCAGTAAGGGGGGGGGCGCAGATACGCAGTATTTT	CASSKGGGADTQYF
.	TRBJ1-2	TRBV15	.	TGTGCCACCAGCAGAGATTCTAGTGGCTACACCTTC	CATSRDSSGYTF
.	TRBJ2-7	TRBV28	once	TGTGCCAGCAGCTTTACAGCGGCCCTCACCGAATTC	CASSFTAALTEF
TRBD2	TRBJ2-3	TRBV2	.	TGTGCCAGCAGTGACTTGGGACTAGCGGGAGGAGATACGCAGTATTTT	CASSDLGLAGGDTQYF
.	TRBJ1-3	TRBV5-6	.	TGTGCCAGCAGCGAACAGGGACGTGGAAACACCATATATTTT	CASSEQGRGNTIYF
.	TRBJ1-6	TRBV10-2	.	TGCGCCAGCAGTGAGTCGGGCCTTTCGAATTCACCCCTCCACTTT	CASSESGLSNSPLHF
.	TRBJ2-1	TRBV19	.	TGTGCCAGTAGTATAACCGGGGGTAATGAGCAGTTCTTC	CASSITGGNEQFF
TRBD1	TRBJ2-1	TRBV29-1	.	TGCAGCGCCGGGACAGGGCTCAATGAGCAGTTCTTC	CSAGTGLNEQFF
.	TRBJ2-7	TRBV6-5	.	TGTGCCAGCAGCGAGTACCCACTCGCTGGCGAGCAGTACTTC	CASSEYPLAGEQYF
.	TRBJ2-1	TRBV4-2	.	TGTGCCAGCAGTCTTGTCCCGGGACTGGATTCCTACAATGAGCAGTTCTTC	CASSLVPGLDSYNEQFF
TRBD1	TRBJ1-2	TRBV27	.	TGTGCCAGCAGTCCCGGGACAGGGGGGAATTATGGCTACACCTTC	CASSPGTGGNYGYTF
TRBD1	TRBJ2-3	TRBV7-3	.	TGTGCCAGCAGCGCAACAGGGGGTGGCACAGATACGCAGTATTTT	CASSATGGGTDTQYF
TRBD1	TRBJ2-7	TRBV19	.	TGTGCCAGTAGTATATCGACAGGGGGAACCTACGAGCAGTACTTC	CASSISTGGTYEQYF
TRBD1	TRBJ1-2	TRBV4-1	.	TGCGCCAGCAGCCAAGAGGGGACAGGGGGGTTTTATGGCTACACCTTC	CASSQEGTGGFYGYTF
.	TRBJ1-4	TRBV19	.	TGTGCCAGTGATGCAGGGCTTAATGAAAAACTGTTTTTT	CASDAGLNEKLFF
.	TRBJ2-7	TRBV13	.	TGTGCCAGCAGGACCACAGGGACCTCCTACGAGCAGTACTTC	CASRTTGTSYEQYF
.	TRBJ1-5	TRBV19	.	TGTGCCAGTACCTCCCCGGGTCAGCCCCAGCATTTT	CASTSPGQPQHF
.	TRBJ1-6	TRBV19	.	TGTGCCAGTAGCCCGACATTCCTGAGCTCCTATAATTCACCCCTCCACTTT	CASSPTFLSSYNSPLHF
.	TRBJ2-2	TRBV28	.	TGTGCCAGCAGTCCCTCCCCGAGTTTTCTCTCGGGCGGGGAGCTGTTTTTT	CASSPSPSFLSGGELFF
.	TRBJ2-7	TRBV3-1/TRBV3-2	.	TGTGCCAGCAGCTCCGCCGGGGACGAGCAGTACTTC	CASSSAGDEQYF
TRBD1	TRBJ1-1	TRBV29-1	.	TGCAGCGTTGAGAGTCTGGCAGGGGGCTTCGGAGCTTTCTTT	CSVESLAGGFGAFF
.	TRBJ2-7	TRBV4-1	few	TGCGCCAGCAGCCAAGGTCCACTCTACGAGCAGTACTTC	CASSQGPLYEQYF